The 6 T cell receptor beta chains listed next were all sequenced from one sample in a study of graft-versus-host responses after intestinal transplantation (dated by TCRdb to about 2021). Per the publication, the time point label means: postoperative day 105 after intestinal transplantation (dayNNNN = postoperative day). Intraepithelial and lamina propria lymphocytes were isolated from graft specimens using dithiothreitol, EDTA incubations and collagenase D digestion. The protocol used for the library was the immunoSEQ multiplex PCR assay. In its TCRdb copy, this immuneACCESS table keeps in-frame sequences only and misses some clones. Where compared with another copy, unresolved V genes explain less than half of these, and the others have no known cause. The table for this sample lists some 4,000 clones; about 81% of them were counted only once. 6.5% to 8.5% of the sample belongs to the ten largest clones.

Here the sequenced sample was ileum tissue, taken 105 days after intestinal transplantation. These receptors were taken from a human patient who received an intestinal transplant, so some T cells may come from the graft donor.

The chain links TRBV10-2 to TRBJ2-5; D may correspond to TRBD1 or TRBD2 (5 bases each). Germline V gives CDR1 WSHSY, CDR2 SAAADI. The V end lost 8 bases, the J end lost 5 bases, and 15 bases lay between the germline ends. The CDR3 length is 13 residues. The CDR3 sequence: CASRDLFSETQYF. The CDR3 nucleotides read TGCGCCAGCCGGGACCTCTTTTCGGAGACCCAGTACTTC.

As DNA, the CDR3 is TGTGCCAGCAAGGGGTCCTACGAGCAGTACTTC. Protein product: CASKGSYEQYF. The chain couples TRBV7-9 to TRBJ2-7, with D possibly TRBD1 on 5 matching bases. From germline, CDR1 is SEHNR and CDR2 FQNEAQ (reference sequence). Trimming left V 7 bases short and J 1 base short, with 5 bases between. This CDR3 comprises 11 residues.

In DNA form, the CDR3 reads TGCGCCAGCAGTGAGTCTCACCCCGGGACAGCTTACAATGAGCAGTTCTTC. It codes for CASSESHPGTAYNEQFF. The rearrangement uses TRBV10-2 and TRBJ2-1; 7 bases line up with TRBD1. CDR1 and CDR2 from the germline V gene are WSHSY and SAAADI. The CDR3 has 17 residues. V shed 0 bases and J 4 bases; nucleotides not matched to a gene: 9.

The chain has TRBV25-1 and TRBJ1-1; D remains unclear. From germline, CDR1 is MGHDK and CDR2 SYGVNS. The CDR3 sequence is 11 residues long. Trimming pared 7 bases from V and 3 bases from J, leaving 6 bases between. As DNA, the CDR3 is TGTGCCAGCACCGGGCACACTGAAGCTTTCTTT. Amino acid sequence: CASTGHTEAFF.

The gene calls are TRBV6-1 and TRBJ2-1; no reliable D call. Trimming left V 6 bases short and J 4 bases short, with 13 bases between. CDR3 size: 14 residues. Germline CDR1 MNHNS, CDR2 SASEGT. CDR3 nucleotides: TGTGCCAGCAGAGGCCAGAGTAGGTACAATGAGCAGTTCTTC. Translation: CASRGQSRYNEQFF.

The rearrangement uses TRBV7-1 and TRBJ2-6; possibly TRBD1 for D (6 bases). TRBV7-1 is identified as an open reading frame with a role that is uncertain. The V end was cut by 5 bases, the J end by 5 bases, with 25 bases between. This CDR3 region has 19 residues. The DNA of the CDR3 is TGTGCCAGCAGCCGAAACCCTCACGAGGGACAAAGTCGGGCCAACGTCCTGACTTTC. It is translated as CASSRNPHEGQSRANVLTF.